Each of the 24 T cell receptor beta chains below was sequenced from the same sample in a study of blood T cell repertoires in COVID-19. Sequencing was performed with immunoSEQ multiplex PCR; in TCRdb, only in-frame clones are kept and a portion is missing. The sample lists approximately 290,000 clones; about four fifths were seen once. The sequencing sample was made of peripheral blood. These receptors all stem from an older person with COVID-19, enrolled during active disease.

CDR3 nucleotide sequence: TGCGCCAGCAGCTTGGGGACAGGGACCTACAATGAGCAGTTCTTC. Translated, it gives CASSLGTGTYNEQFF. This chain links TRBV5-1 with TRBJ2-1, with 8 bases aligning to TRBD1. The CDR3 totals 15 residues. Trimming cost V 0 bases and J 2 bases; bases outside gene matches: 1. Germline values: CDR1 SGHRS, CDR2 YFSETQ. Drawing the rest from reference TRBV5-1 and TRBJ2-1, the complete variable domain is KAGVTQTPRYLIKTRGQQVTLSCSPISGHRSVSWYQQTPGQGLQFLFEYFSETQRNKGNFPGRFSGRQFSNSRSEMNVSTLELGDSALYLCASSLGTGTYNEQFFGPGTRLTVL.

CDR3 in amino acids: CAISDGGAGTDTQYF. In DNA, the CDR3 is TGTGCCATCAGTGATGGCGGGGCCGGCACAGATACGCAGTATTTT. The V call is TRBV10-3, the J call TRBJ2-3; a possible D gene is TRBD2 (6 bases). V lost 3 bases to trimming and J lost 1 base, with 11 bases between them. The CDR3 totals 15 residues. Per germline, CDR1 ENHRY and CDR2 SYGVKD.

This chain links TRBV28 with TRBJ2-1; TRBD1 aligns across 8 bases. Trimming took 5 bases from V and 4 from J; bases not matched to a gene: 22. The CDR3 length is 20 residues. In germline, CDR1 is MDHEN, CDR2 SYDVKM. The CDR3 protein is CASSTPRTGFVVMGYNEQFF. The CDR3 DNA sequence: TGTGCCAGCAGTACCCCTCGGACAGGGTTCGTCGTTATGGGGTACAATGAGCAGTTCTTC.

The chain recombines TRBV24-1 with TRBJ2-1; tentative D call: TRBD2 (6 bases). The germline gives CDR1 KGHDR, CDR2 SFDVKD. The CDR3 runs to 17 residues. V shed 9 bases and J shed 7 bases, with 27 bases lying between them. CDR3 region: CATSGGERVGKGNEQFF. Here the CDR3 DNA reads TGTGCCACCTCAGGAGGGGAGCGGGTCGGCAAGGGGAATGAGCAGTTCTTC.

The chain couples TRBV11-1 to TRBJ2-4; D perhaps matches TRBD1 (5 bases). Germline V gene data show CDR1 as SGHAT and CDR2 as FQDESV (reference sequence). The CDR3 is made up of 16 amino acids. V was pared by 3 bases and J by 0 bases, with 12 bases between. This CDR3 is CASSLAVGLAKNIQYF. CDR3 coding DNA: TGTGCCAGCAGCTTGGCGGTGGGGCTAGCCAAAAACATTCAGTACTTC. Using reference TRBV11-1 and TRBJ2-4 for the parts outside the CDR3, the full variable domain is EAEVAQSPRYKITEKSQAVAFWCDPISGHATLYWYRQILGQGPELLVQFQDESVVDDSQLPKDRFSAERLKGVDSTLKIQPAELGDSAMYLCASSLAVGLAKNIQYFGAGTRLSVL.

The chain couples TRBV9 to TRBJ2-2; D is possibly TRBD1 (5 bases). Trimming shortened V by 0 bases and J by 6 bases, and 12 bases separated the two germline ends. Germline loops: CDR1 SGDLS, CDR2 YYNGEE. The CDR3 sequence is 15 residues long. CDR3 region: CASSVAQGTAGELFF. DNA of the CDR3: TGTGCCAGCAGCGTAGCTCAGGGAACGGCCGGGGAGCTGTTTTTT.

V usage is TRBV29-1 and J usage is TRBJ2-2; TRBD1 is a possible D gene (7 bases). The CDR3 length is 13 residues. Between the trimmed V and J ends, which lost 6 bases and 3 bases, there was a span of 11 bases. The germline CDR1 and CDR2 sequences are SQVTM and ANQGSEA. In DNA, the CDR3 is TGCAGCGTGGGGGGACAGCACACCGGGGAGCTGTTTTTT. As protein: CSVGGQHTGELFF.

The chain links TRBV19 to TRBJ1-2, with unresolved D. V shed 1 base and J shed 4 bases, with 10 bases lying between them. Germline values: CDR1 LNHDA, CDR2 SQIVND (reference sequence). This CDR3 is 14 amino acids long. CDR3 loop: CASSIGGLTYGYTF. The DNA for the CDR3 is TGTGCCAGTAGTATAGGCGGCCTCACCTATGGCTACACCTTC. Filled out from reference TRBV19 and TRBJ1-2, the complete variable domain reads DGGITQSPKYLFRKEGQNVTLSCEQNLNHDAMYWYRQDPGQGLRLIYYSQIVNDFQKGDIAEGYSVSREKKESFPLTVTSAQKNPTAFYLCASSIGGLTYGYTFGSGTRLTVV.

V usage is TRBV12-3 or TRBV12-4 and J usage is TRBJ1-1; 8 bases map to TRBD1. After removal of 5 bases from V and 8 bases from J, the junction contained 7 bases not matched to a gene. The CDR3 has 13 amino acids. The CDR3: CASSARQGLEAFF. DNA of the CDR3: TGTGCCAGCAGTGCCCGACAGGGGCTGGAAGCTTTCTTT.

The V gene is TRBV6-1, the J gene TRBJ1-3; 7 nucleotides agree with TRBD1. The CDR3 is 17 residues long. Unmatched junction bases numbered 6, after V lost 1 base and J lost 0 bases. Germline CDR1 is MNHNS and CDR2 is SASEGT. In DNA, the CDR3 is TGTGCCAGCAGTGAAGTCTATTGGGACAGCTCTGGAAACACCATATATTTT. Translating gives CASSEVYWDSSGNTIYF.

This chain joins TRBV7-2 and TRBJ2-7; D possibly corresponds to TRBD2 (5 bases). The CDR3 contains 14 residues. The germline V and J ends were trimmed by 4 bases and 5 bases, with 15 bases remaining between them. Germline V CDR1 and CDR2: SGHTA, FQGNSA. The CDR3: CASSSRLREDEQYF. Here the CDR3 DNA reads TGTGCCAGCAGCTCCCGACTCCGGGAAGACGAGCAGTACTTC.

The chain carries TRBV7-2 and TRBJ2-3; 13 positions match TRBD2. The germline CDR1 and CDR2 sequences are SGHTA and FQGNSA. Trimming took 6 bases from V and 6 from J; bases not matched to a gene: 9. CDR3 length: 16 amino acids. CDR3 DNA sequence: TGTGCCAGCAGTTCGACCGGGACTAGCGGGACGGATACGCAGTATTTT. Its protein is CASSSTGTSGTDTQYF.

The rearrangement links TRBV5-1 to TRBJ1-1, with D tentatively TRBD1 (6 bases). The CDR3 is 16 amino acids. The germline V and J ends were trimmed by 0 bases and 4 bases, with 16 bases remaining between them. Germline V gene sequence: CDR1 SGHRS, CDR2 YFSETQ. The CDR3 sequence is CASSLALKRGGTEAFF. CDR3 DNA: TGCGCCAGCAGCTTGGCCTTAAAGAGGGGGGGCACTGAAGCTTTCTTT. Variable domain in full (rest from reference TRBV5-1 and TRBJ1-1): KAGVTQTPRYLIKTRGQQVTLSCSPISGHRSVSWYQQTPGQGLQFLFEYFSETQRNKGNFPGRFSGRQFSNSRSEMNVSTLELGDSALYLCASSLALKRGGTEAFFGQGTRLTVV.

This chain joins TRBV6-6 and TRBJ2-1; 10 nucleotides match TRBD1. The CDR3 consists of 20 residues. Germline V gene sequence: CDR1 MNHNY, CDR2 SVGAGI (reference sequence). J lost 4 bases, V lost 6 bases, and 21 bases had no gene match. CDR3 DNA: TGTGCCAGCAGCACCGGGACAGGGGATGTCGCGACACTTTCGTACAATGAGCAGTTCTTC. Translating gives CASSTGTGDVATLSYNEQFF.

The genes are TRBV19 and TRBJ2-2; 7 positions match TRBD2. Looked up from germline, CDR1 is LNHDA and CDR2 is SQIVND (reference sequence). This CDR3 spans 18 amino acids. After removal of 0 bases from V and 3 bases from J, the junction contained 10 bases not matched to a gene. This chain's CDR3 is CASSIDLSGGRDTGELFF. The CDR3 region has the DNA TGTGCCAGTAGTATAGATCTATCGGGGGGACGGGACACCGGGGAGCTGTTTTTT.

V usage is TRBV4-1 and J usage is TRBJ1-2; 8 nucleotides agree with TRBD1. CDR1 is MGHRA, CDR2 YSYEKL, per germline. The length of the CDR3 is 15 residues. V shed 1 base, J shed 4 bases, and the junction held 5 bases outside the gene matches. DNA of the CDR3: TGCGCCAGCAGCCAAGGACAGGGGATAGCCTATGGCTACACCTTC. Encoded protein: CASSQGQGIAYGYTF.

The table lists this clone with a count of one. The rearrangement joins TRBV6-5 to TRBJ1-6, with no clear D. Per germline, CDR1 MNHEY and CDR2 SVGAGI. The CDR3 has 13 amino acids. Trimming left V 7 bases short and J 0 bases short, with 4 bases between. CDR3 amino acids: CASTSSYNSPLHF. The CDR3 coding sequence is TGTGCCAGCACTAGCTCCTATAATTCACCCCTCCACTTT.

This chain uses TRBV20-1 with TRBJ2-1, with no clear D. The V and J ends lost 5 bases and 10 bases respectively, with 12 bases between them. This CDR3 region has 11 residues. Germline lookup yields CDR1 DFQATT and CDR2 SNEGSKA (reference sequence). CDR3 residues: CSAGKLIEQFF. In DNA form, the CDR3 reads TGCAGTGCTGGCAAACTAATCGAGCAGTTCTTC.

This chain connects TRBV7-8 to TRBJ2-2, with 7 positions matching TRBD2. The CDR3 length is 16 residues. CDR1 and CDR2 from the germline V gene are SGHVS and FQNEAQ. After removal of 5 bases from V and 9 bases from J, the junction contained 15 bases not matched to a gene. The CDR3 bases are TGTGCCAGCAGCCACGGGGCTAGCGGTTTGAGTTGGGAGCTGTTTTTT. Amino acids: CASSHGASGLSWELFF.

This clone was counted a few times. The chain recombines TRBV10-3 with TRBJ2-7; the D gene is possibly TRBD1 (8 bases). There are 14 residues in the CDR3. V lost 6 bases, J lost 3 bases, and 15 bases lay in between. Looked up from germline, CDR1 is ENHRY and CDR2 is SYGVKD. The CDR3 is CAIRQGGNDYEQYF. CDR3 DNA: TGTGCCATCAGACAGGGGGGGAACGACTACGAGCAGTACTTC.

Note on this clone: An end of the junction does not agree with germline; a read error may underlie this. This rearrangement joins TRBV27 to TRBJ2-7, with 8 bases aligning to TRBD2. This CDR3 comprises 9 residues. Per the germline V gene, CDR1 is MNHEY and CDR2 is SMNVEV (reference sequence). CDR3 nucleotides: TGTGCCAGCAGACTAGCGGCGACCTTC. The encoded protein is CASRLAATF.

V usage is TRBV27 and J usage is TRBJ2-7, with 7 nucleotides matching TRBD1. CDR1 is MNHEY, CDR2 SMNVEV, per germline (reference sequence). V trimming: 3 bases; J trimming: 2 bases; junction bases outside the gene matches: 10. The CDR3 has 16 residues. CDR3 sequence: CASSLWDSVGTYEQYF. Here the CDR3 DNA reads TGTGCCAGCAGTTTGTGGGACAGCGTGGGGACCTACGAGCAGTACTTC.

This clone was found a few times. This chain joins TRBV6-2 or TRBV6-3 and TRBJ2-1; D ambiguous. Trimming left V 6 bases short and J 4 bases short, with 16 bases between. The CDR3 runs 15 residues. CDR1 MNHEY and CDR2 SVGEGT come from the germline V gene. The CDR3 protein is CASSQSSGTYNEQFF. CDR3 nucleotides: TGTGCCAGCAGCCAGAGCTCAGGTACTTACAATGAGCAGTTCTTC.

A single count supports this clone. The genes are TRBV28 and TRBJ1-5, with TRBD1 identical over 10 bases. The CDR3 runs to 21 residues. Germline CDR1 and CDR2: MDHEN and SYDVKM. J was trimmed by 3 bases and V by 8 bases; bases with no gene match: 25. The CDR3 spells CASHHWTTGGERYWFNQPQHF. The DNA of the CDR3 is TGTGCCAGCCACCATTGGACGACAGGGGGCGAGAGGTATTGGTTCAATCAGCCCCAGCATTTT.